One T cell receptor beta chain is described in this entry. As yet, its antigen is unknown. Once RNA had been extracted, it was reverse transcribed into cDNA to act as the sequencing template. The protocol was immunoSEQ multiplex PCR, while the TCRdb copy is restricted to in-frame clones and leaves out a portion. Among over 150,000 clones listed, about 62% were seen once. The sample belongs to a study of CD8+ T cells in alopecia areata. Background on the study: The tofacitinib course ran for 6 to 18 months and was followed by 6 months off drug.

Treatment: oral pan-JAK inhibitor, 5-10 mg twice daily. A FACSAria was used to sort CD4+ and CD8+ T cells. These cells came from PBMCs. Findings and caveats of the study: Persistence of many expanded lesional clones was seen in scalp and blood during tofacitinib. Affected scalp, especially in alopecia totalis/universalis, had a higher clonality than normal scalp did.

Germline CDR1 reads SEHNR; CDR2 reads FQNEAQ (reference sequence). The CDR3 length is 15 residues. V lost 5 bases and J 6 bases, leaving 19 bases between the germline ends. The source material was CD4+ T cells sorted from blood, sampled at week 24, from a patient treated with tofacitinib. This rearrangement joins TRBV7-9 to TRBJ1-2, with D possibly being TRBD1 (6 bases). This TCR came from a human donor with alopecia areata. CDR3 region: CASSPRGHRVNGYTF. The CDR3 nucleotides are TGTGCCAGCAGCCCTAGGGGCCACAGGGTGAATGGCTACACCTTC.